This TCR beta chain was captured by sequencing in a study of T cells after posttransplantation cyclophosphamide. Generated by immunoSEQ multiplex PCR, the TCRdb table keeps only in-frame clones and is missing some. Counted here are roughly 17,000 clones, approximately 81% occurring once; the ten biggest clones make up around 30%. Germline-derived CDR1 and CDR2 are PRHDT and FYEKMQ (reference sequence). This CDR3 is 13 amino acids long. The V and J ends lost 1 base and 4 bases respectively, with 8 bases between them. Concerning this clone: Its antigen is not known.

The study's findings and limits: Recipient CMV seropositivity and CMV reactivation strongly tracked TRB clonality. Blood and skin or GI T cell repertoires showed limited TRB overlap. Donor-recipient repertoire similarity was low at 1-2 months, rising over year one.

Sampled 1 year posttransplant, controls received myeloablative marrow transplants, methotrexate and a calcineurin inhibitor. This sequence was found in a female patient aged 18 to 29 who received an allogeneic stem cell transplant from an unrelated donor, was CMV-positive, and had acute and chronic GVHD. Among the T cells, some may be from the graft donor. This sequence joins TRBV13 and TRBJ2-7, with a possible D match to TRBD2 (5 bases). Sequences were derived from PBMCs, sampled after allogeneic stem cell transplant with calcineurin inhibitor and methotrexate. CDR3 DNA sequence: TGTGCCAGCAGCTTAGCCGGGATTTACGAGCAGTACTTC. This translates into CASSLAGIYEQYF.